This T cell receptor (beta chain) is drawn from a study of T cell responses to AZD1222 COVID-19 vaccine. It was second doses at about 4 or about 12 weeks that were pooled. Only in-frame clones appear in the TCRdb table, and some are missing; sequencing was by immunoSEQ multiplex PCR. The sample includes 100,000 to 130,000 clones, about 90% of them seen just once. Findings of the study overall: Donors were mostly white British, more females; clonal diversity possibly underestimated. Just a handful of AZD1222 recipients tested seropositive at baseline.

This clone showed up just a few times. Its antigen is unknown. The sequence was obtained from an adult who received the AZD1222 COVID-19 vaccine. The sequencing here drew on peripheral blood, taken 28 days after the second AZD1222 dose.

CDR3 DNA: TGTGCCAGCAGCTTAGACAGGGGGATAGATACGCAGTATTTT. Its protein is CASSLDRGIDTQYF. The rearrangement uses TRBV7-9 and TRBJ2-3; 8 bases agree with TRBD1. The trim removed 1 base at V and 5 bases at J, leaving 2 bases unmatched. CDR1 is SEHNR, CDR2 FQNEAQ, per germline (reference sequence). The length of the CDR3 is 14 residues.